The clone carrying this T cell receptor (beta chain) has only a few counts. Germline-derived CDR1 and CDR2 are SEHNR and FQNEAQ (reference sequence). CDR3 length equals 15 residues. V lost 1 base, J lost 8 bases, and 7 bases stayed unmatched. Assay: immunoSEQ multiplex PCR; the TCRdb copy retains only in-frame clones and omits some. The sample lists 30,000 to 40,000 clones, approximately 65% occurring once. This sample stems from a study of monozygotic twins with cystic fibrosis. Study details: With about 15 PCR cycles, barcoded libraries came from around 2.9 micrograms of fragmented DNA.

What was sequenced was blood. The rearrangement uses TRBV7-9 and TRBJ1-4; 7 bases match TRBD1. The sequence was obtained from a girl aged 5-17 years with cystic fibrosis. CDR3 coding DNA: TGTGCCAGCAGCTTAGGAGACAGGGACAACGAAAAACTGTTTTTT. Translated, it gives CASSLGDRDNEKLFF.